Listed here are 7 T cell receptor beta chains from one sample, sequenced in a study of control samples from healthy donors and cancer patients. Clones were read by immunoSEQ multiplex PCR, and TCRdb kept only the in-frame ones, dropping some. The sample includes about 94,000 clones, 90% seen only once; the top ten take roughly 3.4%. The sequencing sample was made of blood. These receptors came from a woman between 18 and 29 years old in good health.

CDR3 DNA: TGTGCCAGCAGTTTGACGGGTCACGAGCAGTACTTC. Translation: CASSLTGHEQYF. V usage is TRBV12-3 or TRBV12-4 and J usage is TRBJ2-7; no definite D call. This CDR3 comprises 12 residues. Trimming cost V 3 bases and J 5 bases, with 8 bases left between them.

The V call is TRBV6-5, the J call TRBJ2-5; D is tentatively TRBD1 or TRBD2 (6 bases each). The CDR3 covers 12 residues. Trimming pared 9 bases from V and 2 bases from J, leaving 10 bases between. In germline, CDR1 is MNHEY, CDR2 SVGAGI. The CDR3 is CASRRGQETQYF. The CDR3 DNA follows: TGTGCCAGTAGGAGGGGGCAAGAGACCCAGTACTTC.

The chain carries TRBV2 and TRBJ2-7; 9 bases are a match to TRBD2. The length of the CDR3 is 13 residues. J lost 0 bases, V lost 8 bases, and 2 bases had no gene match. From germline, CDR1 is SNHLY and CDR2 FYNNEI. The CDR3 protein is CASRGGASYEQYF. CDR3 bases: TGTGCCAGCCGCGGGGGGGCCTCCTACGAGCAGTACTTC. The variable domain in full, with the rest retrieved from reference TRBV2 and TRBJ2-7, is EPEVTQTPSHQVTQMGQEVILRCVPISNHLYFYWYRQILGQKVEFLVSFYNNEISEKSEIFDDQFSVERPDGSNFTLKIRSTKLEDSAMYFCASRGGASYEQYFGPGTRLTVT.

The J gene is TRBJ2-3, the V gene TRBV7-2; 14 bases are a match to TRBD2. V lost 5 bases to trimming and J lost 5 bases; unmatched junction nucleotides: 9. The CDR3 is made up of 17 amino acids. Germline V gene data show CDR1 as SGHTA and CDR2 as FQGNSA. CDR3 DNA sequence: TGTGCCAGCAGCCTTCGACTAGCGGGGGGGCTAAAAGATACGCAGTATTTT. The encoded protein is CASSLRLAGGLKDTQYF.

CDR3 sequence (DNA): TGTGCCAGCTCCGTATCGGTGCCTAAGTTTGGAGAGACCCAGTACTTC. Its protein product is CASSVSVPKFGETQYF. The chain uses TRBV18 and TRBJ2-5; D remains unclear. This CDR3 comprises 16 residues. Trimming shortened V by 6 bases and J by 4 bases, and 21 bases separated the two germline ends. The germline V gene has CDR1 KGHSH and CDR2 LQKENI.

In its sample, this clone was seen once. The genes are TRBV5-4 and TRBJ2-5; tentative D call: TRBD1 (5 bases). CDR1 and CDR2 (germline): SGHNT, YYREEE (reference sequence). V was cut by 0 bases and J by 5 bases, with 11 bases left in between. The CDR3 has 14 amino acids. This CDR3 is CASSLGGKGETQYF. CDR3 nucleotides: TGTGCCAGCAGCTTGGGGGGTAAGGGGGAGACCCAGTACTTC.

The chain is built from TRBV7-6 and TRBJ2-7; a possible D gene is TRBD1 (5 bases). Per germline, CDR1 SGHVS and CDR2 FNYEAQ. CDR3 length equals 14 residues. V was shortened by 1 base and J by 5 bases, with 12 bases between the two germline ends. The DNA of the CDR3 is TGTGCCAGCAGCTTAGTTGGGGCGGTCGACGAGCAGTACTTC. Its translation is CASSLVGAVDEQYF.